This T cell receptor beta chain was observed in a study of regulatory T cells in long-lasting Graves disease. V lost 6 bases, J lost 0 bases, and 8 bases stayed unmatched. This CDR3 region has 17 residues. The germline gives CDR1 MNHNS, CDR2 SASEGT. Library construction for TCR beta used iRepertoire HTBI primers and Arm-PCR of CDR3 regions. How the authors handled the data: Across all samples, more than 60 TRBV segments and 15 or so TRBJ segments were identified. TCRdb recomputed calls from the multiplex PCR reads with MiXCR, one row per CDR3 protein. TCRdb, rather than the study authors, made the V and J calls. The sample lists 350,000 to 550,000 distinct CDR3 sequences; 12% to 15% were seen once. This clonotype was counted many times. Time point of the sample: newly diagnosed GD, antithyroid drugs for less than 3 months. TCR sequences were obtained from RNA taken from PBMCs. The authors drew 8.5 to 9 milliliters of peripheral blood into EDTA tubes.

These same data were also listed under a study on T cells in Graves' hyperthyroidism and ophthalmopathy.

Sequencing was performed on peripheral blood mononuclear cells (PBMCs), taken at new diagnosis, from a patient treated with antithyroid drugs. The V call is TRBV6-1, the J call TRBJ2-1; 10 bases agree with TRBD2. This clonotype was obtained from a woman aged 50 to 60 with Graves disease. The CDR3 bases are TGTGCCAGCAGCGCGACTAGCGGGCTGAGCTCCTACAATGAGCAGTTCTTC. This encodes CASSATSGLSSYNEQFF.